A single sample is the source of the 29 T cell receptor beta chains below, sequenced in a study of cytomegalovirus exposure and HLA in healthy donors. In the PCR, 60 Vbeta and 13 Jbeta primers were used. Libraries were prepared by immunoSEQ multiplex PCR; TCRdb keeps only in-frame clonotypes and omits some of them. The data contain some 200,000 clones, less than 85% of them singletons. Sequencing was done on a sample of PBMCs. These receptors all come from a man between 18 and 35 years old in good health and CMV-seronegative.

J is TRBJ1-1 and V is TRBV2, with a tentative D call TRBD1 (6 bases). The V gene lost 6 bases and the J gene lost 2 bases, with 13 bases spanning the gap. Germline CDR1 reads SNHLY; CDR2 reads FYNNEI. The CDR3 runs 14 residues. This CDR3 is CASRPDRINTEAFF. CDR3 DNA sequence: TGTGCCAGCAGACCCGACAGGATTAACACTGAAGCTTTCTTT.

CDR3 protein: CSAQKGTGAYEQYF. Here the CDR3 DNA reads TGCAGCGCTCAAAAGGGGACAGGGGCCTACGAGCAGTACTTC. The rearrangement uses TRBV29-1 and TRBJ2-7; 10 bases map to TRBD1. V trimming: 7 bases; J trimming: 2 bases; junction bases outside the gene matches: 8. Germline V gene lookup returns CDR1 SQVTM and CDR2 ANQGSEA. This CDR3 is built from 14 residues.

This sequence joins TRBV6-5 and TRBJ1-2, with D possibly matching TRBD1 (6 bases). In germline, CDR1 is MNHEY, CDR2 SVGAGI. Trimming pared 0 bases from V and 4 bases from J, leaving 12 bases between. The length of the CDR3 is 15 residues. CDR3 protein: CASSYSSGVSYGYTF. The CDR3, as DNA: TGTGCCAGCAGTTACTCGTCAGGGGTTTCCTATGGCTACACCTTC.

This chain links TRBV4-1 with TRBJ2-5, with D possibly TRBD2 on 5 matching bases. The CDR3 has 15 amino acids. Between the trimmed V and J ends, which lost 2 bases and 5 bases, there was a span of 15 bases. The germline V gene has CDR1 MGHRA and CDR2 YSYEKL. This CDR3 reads CASSQYEGFVETQYF. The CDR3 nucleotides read TGCGCCAGCAGCCAATACGAGGGTTTTGTGGAGACCCAGTACTTC.

DNA for the CDR3: TGTGCCAGCAGCGTAGCTGCGGCCACAGATACGCAGTATTTT. Translation gives CASSVAAATDTQYF. J is TRBJ2-3 and V is TRBV9; no reliable D call. This CDR3 contains 14 residues. The V end was cut by 0 bases, the J end by 2 bases, with 7 bases between. Germline V lookup: CDR1 SGDLS, CDR2 YYNGEE. The whole variable domain, filled in from reference TRBV9 and TRBJ2-3, reads DSGVTQTPKHLITATGQRVTLRCSPRSGDLSVYWYQQSLDQGLQFLIQYYNGEERAKGNILERFSAQQFPDLHSELNLSSLELGDSALYFCASSVAAATDTQYFGPGTRLTVL.

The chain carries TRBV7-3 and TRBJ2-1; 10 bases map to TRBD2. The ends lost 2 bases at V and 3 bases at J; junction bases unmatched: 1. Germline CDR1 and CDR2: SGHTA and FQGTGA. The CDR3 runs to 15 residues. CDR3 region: CASSLGTSVYNEQFF. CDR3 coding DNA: TGTGCCAGCAGCTTAGGGACTAGCGTCTACAATGAGCAGTTCTTC.

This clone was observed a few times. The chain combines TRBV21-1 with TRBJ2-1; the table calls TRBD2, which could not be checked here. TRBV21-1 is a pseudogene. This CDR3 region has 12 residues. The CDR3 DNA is TGTGCCAGCATAGCCGGGAACAATGAGCAGTTCTTC. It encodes CASIAGNNEQFF.

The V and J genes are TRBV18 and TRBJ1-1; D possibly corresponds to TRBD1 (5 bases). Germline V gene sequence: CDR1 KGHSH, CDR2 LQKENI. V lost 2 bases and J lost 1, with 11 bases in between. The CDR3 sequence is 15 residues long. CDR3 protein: CASSPFREGNTEAFF. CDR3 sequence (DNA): TGTGCCAGCTCACCATTCAGGGAGGGGAACACTGAAGCTTTCTTT.

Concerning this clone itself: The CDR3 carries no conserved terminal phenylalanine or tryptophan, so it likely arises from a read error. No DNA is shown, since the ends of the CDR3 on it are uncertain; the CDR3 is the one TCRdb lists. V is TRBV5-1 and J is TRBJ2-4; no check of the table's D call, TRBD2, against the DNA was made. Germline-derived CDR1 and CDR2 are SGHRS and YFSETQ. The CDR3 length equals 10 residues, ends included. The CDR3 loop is CASSSHPRRL.

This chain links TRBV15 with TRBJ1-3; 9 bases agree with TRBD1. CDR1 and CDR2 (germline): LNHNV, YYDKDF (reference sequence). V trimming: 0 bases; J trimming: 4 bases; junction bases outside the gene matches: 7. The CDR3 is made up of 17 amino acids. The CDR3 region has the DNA TGTGCCACCAGCAGAGATCGGAGGGACAGGGAAGGAAACACCATATATTTT. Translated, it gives CATSRDRRDREGNTIYF.

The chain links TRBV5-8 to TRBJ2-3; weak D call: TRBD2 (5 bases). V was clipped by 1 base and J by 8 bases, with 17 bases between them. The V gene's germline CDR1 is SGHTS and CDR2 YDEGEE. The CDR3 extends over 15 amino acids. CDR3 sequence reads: CASSLRLATSPTQYF. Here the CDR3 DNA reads TGTGCCAGCAGCTTGCGGCTAGCTACCAGTCCTACGCAGTATTTT.

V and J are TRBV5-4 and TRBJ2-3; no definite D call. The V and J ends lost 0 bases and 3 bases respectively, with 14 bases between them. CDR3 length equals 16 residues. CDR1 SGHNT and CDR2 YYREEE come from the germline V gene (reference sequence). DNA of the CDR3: TGTGCCAGCAGCTTGGACACTCGGAGTGAGACAGATACGCAGTATTTT. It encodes CASSLDTRSETDTQYF.

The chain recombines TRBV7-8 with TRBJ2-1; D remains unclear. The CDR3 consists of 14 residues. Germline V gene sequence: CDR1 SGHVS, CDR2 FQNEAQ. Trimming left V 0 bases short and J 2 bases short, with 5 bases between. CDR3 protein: CASSLAFTYNEQFF. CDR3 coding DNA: TGTGCCAGCAGCTTAGCGTTTACCTACAATGAGCAGTTCTTC.

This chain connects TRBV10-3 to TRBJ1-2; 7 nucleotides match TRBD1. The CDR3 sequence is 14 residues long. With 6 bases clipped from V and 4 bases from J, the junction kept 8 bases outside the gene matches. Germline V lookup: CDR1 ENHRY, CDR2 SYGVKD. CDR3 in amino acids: CAISLDRDGYGYTF. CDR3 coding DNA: TGTGCCATCAGCCTCGACAGGGACGGCTATGGCTACACCTTC.

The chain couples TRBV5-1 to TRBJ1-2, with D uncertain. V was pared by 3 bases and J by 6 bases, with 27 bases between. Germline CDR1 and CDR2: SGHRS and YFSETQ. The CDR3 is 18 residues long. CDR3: CASSWEVLKVGYADGYTF. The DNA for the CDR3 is TGCGCCAGCAGCTGGGAGGTCCTGAAAGTAGGGTACGCGGATGGCTACACCTTC.

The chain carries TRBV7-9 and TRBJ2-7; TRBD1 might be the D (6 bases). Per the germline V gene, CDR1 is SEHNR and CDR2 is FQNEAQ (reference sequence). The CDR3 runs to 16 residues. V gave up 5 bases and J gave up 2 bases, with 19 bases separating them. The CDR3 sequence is CASSPKTGLEAYEQYF. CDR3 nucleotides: TGTGCCAGCAGCCCCAAGACAGGTCTGGAGGCCTACGAGCAGTACTTC.

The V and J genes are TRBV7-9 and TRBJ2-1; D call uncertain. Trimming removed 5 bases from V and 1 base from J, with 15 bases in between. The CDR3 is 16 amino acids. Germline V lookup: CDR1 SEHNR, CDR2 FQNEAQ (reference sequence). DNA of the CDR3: TGTGCCAGCAGCCCCCGCGACTCCCTATCCTACAATGAGCAGTTCTTC. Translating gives CASSPRDSLSYNEQFF.

CDR3 in amino acids: CASSLGQGAGYGYTF. The CDR3 bases are TGTGCCAGCAGTTTAGGTCAGGGGGCTGGTTATGGCTACACCTTC. The chain employs TRBV27 and TRBJ1-2; 8 positions agree with TRBD1. Per the germline V gene, CDR1 is MNHEY and CDR2 is SMNVEV (reference sequence). This CDR3 comprises 15 residues. The V and J ends lost 2 bases and 5 bases, in that order; junction bases with no gene match: 7.

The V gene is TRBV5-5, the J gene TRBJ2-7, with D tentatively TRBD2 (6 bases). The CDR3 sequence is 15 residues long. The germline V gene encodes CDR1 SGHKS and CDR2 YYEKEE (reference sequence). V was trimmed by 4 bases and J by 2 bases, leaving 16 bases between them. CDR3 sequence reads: CASSLDAGGTYEQYF. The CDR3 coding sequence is TGTGCCAGCAGCCTAGACGCAGGAGGGACCTACGAGCAGTACTTC.

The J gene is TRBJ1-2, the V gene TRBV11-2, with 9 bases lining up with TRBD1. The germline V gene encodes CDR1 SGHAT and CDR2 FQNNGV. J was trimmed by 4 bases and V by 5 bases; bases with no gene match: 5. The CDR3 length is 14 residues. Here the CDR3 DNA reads TGTGCCAGCAGCCGAGGACAGGGGCCCTATGGCTACACCTTC. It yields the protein CASSRGQGPYGYTF.

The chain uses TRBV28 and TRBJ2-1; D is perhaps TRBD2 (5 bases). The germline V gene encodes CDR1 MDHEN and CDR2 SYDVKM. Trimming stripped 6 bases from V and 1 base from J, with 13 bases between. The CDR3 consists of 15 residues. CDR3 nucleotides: TGTGCCAGCAGGCTGCCGGGAAGGTCCTACAATGAGCAGTTCTTC. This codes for CASRLPGRSYNEQFF.

The CDR3 DNA is TGCGCCAGCAGCTCGAGCGGGAGTTCCTACAATGAGCAGTTCTTC. Translation gives CASSSSGSSYNEQFF. The chain couples TRBV5-1 to TRBJ2-1, with 8 bases matching TRBD2. Germline CDR1 SGHRS, CDR2 YFSETQ. J lost 1 base, V lost 3 bases, and 3 bases had no gene match. The CDR3 consists of 15 residues.

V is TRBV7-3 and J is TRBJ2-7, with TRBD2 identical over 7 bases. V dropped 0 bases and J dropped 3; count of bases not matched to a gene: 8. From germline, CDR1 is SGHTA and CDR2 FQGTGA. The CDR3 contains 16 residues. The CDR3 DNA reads TGTGCCAGCAGCTTAACGAGCGGGGCCCCCAGCTACGAGCAGTACTTC. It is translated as CASSLTSGAPSYEQYF.

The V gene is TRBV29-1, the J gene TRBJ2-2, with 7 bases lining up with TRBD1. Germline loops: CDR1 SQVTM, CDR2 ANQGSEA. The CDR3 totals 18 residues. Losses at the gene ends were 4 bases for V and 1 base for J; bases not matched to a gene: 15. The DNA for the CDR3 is TGCAGCGTTGTTGGGACAGAACACTACTCAAAGAACACCGGGGAGCTGTTTTTT. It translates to CSVVGTEHYSKNTGELFF.

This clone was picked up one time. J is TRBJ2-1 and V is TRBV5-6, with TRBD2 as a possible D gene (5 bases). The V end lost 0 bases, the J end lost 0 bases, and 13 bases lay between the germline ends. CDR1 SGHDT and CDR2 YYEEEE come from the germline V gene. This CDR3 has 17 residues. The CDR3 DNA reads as TGTGCCAGCAGCTTGGACGCAGCGGCGAACTCCTACAATGAGCAGTTCTTC. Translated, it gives CASSLDAAANSYNEQFF. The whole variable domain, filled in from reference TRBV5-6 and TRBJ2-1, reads DAGVTQSPTHLIKTRGQQVTLRCSPKSGHDTVSWYQQALGQGPQFIFQYYEEEERQRGNFPDRFSGHQFPNYSSELNVNALLLGDSALYLCASSLDAAANSYNEQFFGPGTRLTVL.

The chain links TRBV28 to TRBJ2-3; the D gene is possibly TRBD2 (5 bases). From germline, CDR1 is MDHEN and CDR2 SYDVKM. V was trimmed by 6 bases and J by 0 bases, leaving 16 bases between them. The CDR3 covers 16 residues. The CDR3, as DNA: TGTGCCAGCAGCCAGTGGGAGCCCTCTAGCACAGATACGCAGTATTTT. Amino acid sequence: CASSQWEPSSTDTQYF.

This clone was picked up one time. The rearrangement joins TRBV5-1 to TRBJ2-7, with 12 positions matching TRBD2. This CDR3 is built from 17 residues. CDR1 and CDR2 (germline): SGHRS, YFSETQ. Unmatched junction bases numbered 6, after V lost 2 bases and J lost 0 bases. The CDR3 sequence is CASSFEPTSGSSYEQYF. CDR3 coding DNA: TGCGCCAGCAGCTTTGAACCGACTAGCGGGAGCTCCTACGAGCAGTACTTC.

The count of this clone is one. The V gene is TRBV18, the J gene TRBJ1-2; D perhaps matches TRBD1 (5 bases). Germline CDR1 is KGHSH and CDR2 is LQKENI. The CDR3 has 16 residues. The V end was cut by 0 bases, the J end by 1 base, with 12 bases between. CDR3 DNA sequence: TGTGCCAGCTCACCACCGGGACTGAAACTTAACTATGGCTACACCTTC. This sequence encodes CASSPPGLKLNYGYTF.

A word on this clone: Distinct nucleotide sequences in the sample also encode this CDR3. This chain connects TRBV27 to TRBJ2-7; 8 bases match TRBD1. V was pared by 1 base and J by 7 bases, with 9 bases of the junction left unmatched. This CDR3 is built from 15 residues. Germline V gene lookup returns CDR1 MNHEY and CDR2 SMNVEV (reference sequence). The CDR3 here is CASSLYGTGNQEQYF. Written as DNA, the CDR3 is TGTGCCAGCAGTTTATACGGGACAGGCAATCAGGAGCAGTACTTC.